Below, one T cell receptor (beta chain) is given with its context. Its target is unknown. Reverse transcribing all isolated RNA meant expressed TCRB transcripts were sequenced. Repertoires were generated with immunoSEQ multiplex PCR, while TCRdb's copy carries only in-frame clones and drops some. The data contain tens of thousands of clones, 49% of them singletons. The data derive from a study of beta chain features in type 1 diabetes. Whole-study findings and limits: TCRB CDR3s from Type 1 diabetes patients were moderately but significantly shorter in all four CD4+ subsets. VDJ junctions sequenced from type 1 diabetes patients showed fewer insertions and more deletions.

CDR3 size: 14 residues. Germline trimming cut 0 bases from V and 6 bases from J; bases unmatched to any gene: 5. Germline-derived CDR1 and CDR2 are SGHRS and YFSETQ. This TCR came from a man younger than 40 with type 1 diabetes. Material for sequencing was stem cell memory CD4+ T cells from blood. V and J are TRBV5-1 and TRBJ1-2; 7 nucleotides match TRBD1. CDR3 sequence reads: CASSLGGGGDGYTF. Here the CDR3 DNA reads TGCGCCAGCAGCTTGGGCGGAGGGGGCGATGGCTACACCTTC.